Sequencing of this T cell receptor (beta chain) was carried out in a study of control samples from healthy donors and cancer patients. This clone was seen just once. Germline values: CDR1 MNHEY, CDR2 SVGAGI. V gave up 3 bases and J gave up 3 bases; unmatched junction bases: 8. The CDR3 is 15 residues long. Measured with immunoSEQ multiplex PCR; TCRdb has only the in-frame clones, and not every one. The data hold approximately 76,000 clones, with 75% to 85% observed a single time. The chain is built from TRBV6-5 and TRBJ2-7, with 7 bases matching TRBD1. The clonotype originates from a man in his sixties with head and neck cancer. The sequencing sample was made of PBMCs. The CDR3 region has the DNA TGTGCCAGCAGTTATAGGGGGCGGAAAGGCTACGAGCAGTACTTC. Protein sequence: CASSYRGRKGYEQYF.